Listed here are 11 T cell receptor beta chains from one sample, sequenced in a study of blood T cell repertoires in COVID-19. Sequencing was performed with immunoSEQ multiplex PCR; in TCRdb, only in-frame clones are kept and a portion is missing. The table has just under 65,000 clones, about 86% seen once. Sequencing was performed on peripheral blood. Receptors originate from a man aged 40-50 years with acute or convalescent COVID-19.

V gene TRBV6-2 or TRBV6-3 combines with J gene TRBJ1-2; D is uncertain. Germline CDR1 is MNHEY and CDR2 is SVGEGT. V was pared by 2 bases and J by 4 bases, with 11 bases between. The length of the CDR3 is 14 residues. CDR3 DNA: TGTGCCAGCAGTTACGCAGGAGGGATCTATGGCTACACCTTC. Translation: CASSYAGGIYGYTF.

The chain carries TRBV30 and TRBJ2-7, with D possibly matching TRBD1 (6 bases). Germline V gene sequence: CDR1 GTSNPN, CDR2 SVGIG (reference sequence). Trimming took 4 bases from V and 2 from J, leaving 12 bases between them. This CDR3 spans 13 amino acids. In DNA form, the CDR3 reads TGTGCCTGGACCCGCGGACAGCCCTACGAGCAGTACTTC. The encoded protein is CAWTRGQPYEQYF.

V is TRBV4-1 and J is TRBJ1-4; 8 bases agree with TRBD1. With 2 bases clipped from V and 5 bases from J, the junction kept 10 bases outside the gene matches. Germline V CDR1 and CDR2: MGHRA, YSYEKL. This CDR3 has 17 amino acids. This CDR3 is CASSQNPGQGANEKLFF. CDR3 coding DNA: TGCGCCAGCAGCCAAAACCCTGGACAGGGAGCCAATGAAAAACTGTTTTTT.

This clone appeared a few times. The V call is TRBV5-1, the J call TRBJ1-4, with a weak D call TRBD1 (6 bases). Between the trimmed V and J ends, which lost 0 bases and 8 bases, there was a span of 23 bases. Germline V gives CDR1 SGHRS, CDR2 YFSETQ. CDR3 size: 18 residues. CDR3 sequence: CASSLGKFRLGANEKLFF. The CDR3 DNA is TGCGCCAGCAGCTTGGGGAAATTCCGCTTGGGGGCCAACGAAAAACTGTTTTTT. Drawing the rest from reference TRBV5-1 and TRBJ1-4, the complete variable domain is KAGVTQTPRYLIKTRGQQVTLSCSPISGHRSVSWYQQTPGQGLQFLFEYFSETQRNKGNFPGRFSGRQFSNSRSEMNVSTLELGDSALYLCASSLGKFRLGANEKLFFGSGTQLSVL.

This rearrangement joins TRBV6-5 to TRBJ1-2, with D perhaps TRBD1 (5 bases). Germline V gives CDR1 MNHEY, CDR2 SVGAGI. The CDR3 totals 15 residues. V lost 2 bases, J lost 2 bases, and 12 bases lay in between. CDR3 residues: CASSYDGRDNYGYTF. The CDR3 nucleotides read TGTGCCAGCAGTTACGACGGGCGGGACAACTATGGCTACACCTTC.

CDR3 sequence: CAWSLSSNQPQHF. DNA for the CDR3: TGTGCCTGGAGTCTGTCTTCCAATCAGCCCCAGCATTTT. The V and J genes are TRBV30 and TRBJ1-5; no reliable D call. The CDR3 is 13 residues long. The ends were cut back, 2 bases at V and 3 bases at J, with 8 bases in the middle. The V gene's germline CDR1 is GTSNPN and CDR2 SVGIG (reference sequence). The full variable domain, rest sourced from reference TRBV30 and TRBJ1-5, is SQTIHQWPATLVQPVGSPLSLECTVEGTSNPNLYWYRQAAGRGLQLLFYSVGIGQISSEVPQNLSASRPQDRQFILSSKKLLLSDSGFYLCAWSLSSNQPQHFGDGTRLSIL.

The chain carries TRBV30 and TRBJ1-4; D unresolved. Germline values: CDR1 GTSNPN, CDR2 SVGIG (reference sequence). Trimming took 3 bases from V and 0 from J, leaving 11 bases between them. This CDR3 comprises 15 residues. CDR3: CAWSQMAPTNEKLFF. The CDR3 DNA reads as TGTGCCTGGAGCCAGATGGCCCCAACTAATGAAAAACTGTTTTTT.

V gene TRBV4-1 combines with J gene TRBJ1-1; 8 bases fit TRBD1. Germline assignment: CDR1 MGHRA and CDR2 YSYEKL. This CDR3 is built from 14 residues. V dropped 4 bases and J dropped 5; count of bases not matched to a gene: 6. The CDR3 protein is CASSRDRGGTEAFF. CDR3 coding DNA: TGCGCCAGCAGCCGAGACAGGGGAGGGACTGAAGCTTTCTTT.

The chain carries TRBV28 and TRBJ2-5, with a possible D match to TRBD2 (6 bases). CDR1 MDHEN and CDR2 SYDVKM come from the germline V gene. The length of the CDR3 is 12 residues. Trimming cost V 7 bases and J 4 bases, with 10 bases left between them. The DNA of the CDR3 is TGTGCCAGCAAATCCGGGGGAGAGACCCAGTACTTC. It encodes CASKSGGETQYF.

The V and J genes are TRBV14 and TRBJ1-2; TRBD1 might be the D (5 bases). The CDR3 spans 15 residues. The V end was cut by 3 bases, the J end by 1 base, with 12 bases between. CDR1 SGHDN and CDR2 FVKESK come from the germline V gene. CDR3 in DNA: TGTGCCAGCAGCCAGGGGACGGGGGTTAACTATGGCTACACCTTC. Translating it yields CASSQGTGVNYGYTF.

The chain couples TRBV15 to TRBJ2-7; 7 bases are shared with TRBD1. V gave up 2 bases and J gave up 2 bases; unmatched junction bases: 6. CDR3 length: 15 amino acids. CDR1 is LNHNV, CDR2 YYDKDF, per germline (reference sequence). In DNA form, the CDR3 reads TGTGCCACCAGCAGAAGTGAGGGGGCGACCTACGAGCAGTACTTC. It specifies CATSRSEGATYEQYF.